Each of the 17 T cell receptor beta chains below was sequenced from the same sample in a study of blood T cell repertoires in COVID-19. Here immunoSEQ multiplex PCR was the method, and the copy in TCRdb shows in-frame clones only, minus some. The sample has approximately 170,000 clones, about 80% seen once. Input material: peripheral blood. All receptors derive from a man in his sixties or seventies with active or convalescent COVID-19.

The chain links TRBV7-9 to TRBJ1-2; TRBD1 matches 9 bases. J gave up 6 bases and V 2 bases, and 13 bases lay outside the gene matches. This CDR3 is built from 17 residues. The germline V gene encodes CDR1 SEHNR and CDR2 FQNEAQ (reference sequence). CDR3 amino acids: CASSLSRTGASQDGYTF. The DNA of the CDR3 is TGTGCCAGCAGCTTATCGAGGACAGGGGCCTCCCAGGATGGCTACACCTTC.

The gene calls are TRBV24-1 and TRBJ2-7; 10 nucleotides match TRBD1. This CDR3 is 14 amino acids long. V lost 2 bases to trimming and J lost 5 bases; unmatched junction nucleotides: 2. The germline V gene has CDR1 KGHDR and CDR2 SFDVKD. CDR3 sequence: CATSDSGTGDEQYF. Here the CDR3 DNA reads TGTGCCACCAGTGATTCCGGGACAGGGGACGAGCAGTACTTC.

The chain carries TRBV7-2 and TRBJ2-5, with 15 bases matching TRBD2. The germline V gene has CDR1 SGHTA and CDR2 FQGNSA. V lost 6 bases, J lost 1 base, and 3 bases stayed unmatched. This CDR3 region has 16 residues. CDR3 in DNA: TGTGCCAGCAGTTCGGGACTAGCGGGGGGCCAAGAGACCCAGTACTTC. As protein: CASSSGLAGGQETQYF.

The rearrangement links TRBV14 to TRBJ1-5, with a possible D match to TRBD1 (5 bases). V was trimmed by 4 bases and J by 7 bases, leaving 14 bases between them. The CDR3 is 14 amino acids. Germline V gene sequence: CDR1 SGHDN, CDR2 FVKESK. The DNA for the CDR3 is TGTGCCAGCAGCCTCGGGAGGGGTGGACAGCCCCAGCATTTT. Its protein is CASSLGRGGQPQHF.

V gene TRBV28 combines with J gene TRBJ2-7; 10 bases align to TRBD2. The germline V gene has CDR1 MDHEN and CDR2 SYDVKM. V shed 5 bases and J 2 bases; nucleotides not matched to a gene: 6. The CDR3 is made up of 15 amino acids. Here the CDR3 reads CASSPAGTSAYEQYF. In DNA form, the CDR3 reads TGTGCCAGCAGTCCGGCAGGGACTAGCGCCTACGAGCAGTACTTC.

The chain carries TRBV24-1 and TRBJ1-2; a possible D gene is TRBD1 (6 bases). The CDR3 consists of 18 residues. From germline, CDR1 is KGHDR and CDR2 SFDVKD. V lost 3 bases and J lost 0, with 19 bases in between. CDR3 loop: CATSDGLGGARTNYGYTF. The CDR3 DNA follows: TGTGCCACCAGTGATGGATTGGGGGGGGCGCGTACTAACTATGGCTACACCTTC.

This chain connects TRBV10-2 to TRBJ1-2; D call uncertain. Trimming pared 7 bases from V and 6 bases from J, leaving 21 bases between. Per the germline V gene, CDR1 is WSHSY and CDR2 is SAAADI. The CDR3 is made up of 15 amino acids. Written as DNA, the CDR3 is TGCGCCAGCACTTTCGGTCCCACTATCGGCCATGGCTACACCTTC. It codes for CASTFGPTIGHGYTF.

The chain uses TRBV7-2 and TRBJ1-2; 9 bases align to TRBD1. The V and J ends lost 2 bases and 13 bases, in that order; junction bases with no gene match: 8. Per the germline V gene, CDR1 is SGHTA and CDR2 is FQGNSA. CDR3 length: 13 amino acids. In DNA, the CDR3 is TGTGCCAGCAGCTTACCGCAGACAGGGGGTATCACCTTC. Translation: CASSLPQTGGITF. Complete variable domain (other parts from reference TRBV7-2 and TRBJ1-2): GAGVSQSPSNKVTEKGKDVELRCDPISGHTALYWYRQSLGQGLEFLIYFQGNSAPDKSGLPSDRFSAERTGGSVSTLTIQRTQQEDSAVYLCASSLPQTGGITFGSGTRLTVV.

This clone has just a few counts. The identical CDR3 is also encoded by other nucleotide sequences in the sample. The chain recombines TRBV9 with TRBJ1-1; D is unresolved. V was clipped by 0 bases and J by 2 bases, with 5 bases between them. This CDR3 has 13 amino acids. Germline CDR1 and CDR2: SGDLS and YYNGEE. CDR3 loop: CASSVAPNTEAFF. The CDR3 DNA reads TGTGCCAGCAGCGTAGCCCCAAACACTGAAGCTTTCTTT.

This clone is a singleton in its sample. This sequence joins TRBV18 and TRBJ1-5; TRBD1 aligns across 8 bases. CDR3 length equals 18 residues. The germline V gene encodes CDR1 KGHSH and CDR2 LQKENI. The V and J ends lost 2 bases and 1 base, in that order; junction bases with no gene match: 10. CDR3 protein: CASSPGGQGGLSNQPQHF. In nucleotides, the CDR3 is TGTGCCAGCTCACCAGGAGGACAGGGAGGATTGAGCAATCAGCCCCAGCATTTT. The full variable domain, its missing parts supplied by reference TRBV18 and TRBJ1-5, is NAGVMQNPRHLVRRRGQEARLRCSPMKGHSHVYWYRQLPEEGLKFMVYLQKENIIDESGMPKERFSAEFPKEGPSILRIQQVVRGDSAAYFCASSPGGQGGLSNQPQHFGDGTRLSIL.

The gene calls are TRBV7-2 and TRBJ1-2; D call uncertain. The length of the CDR3 is 14 residues. The germline V gene has CDR1 SGHTA and CDR2 FQGNSA. Trimming took off 5 bases at V and 1 base at J, with 11 bases between the two ends. The chain's CDR3 is CASSQDSLNYGYTF. The CDR3 DNA reads as TGTGCCAGCAGCCAGGACTCTCTTAACTATGGCTACACCTTC.

The J gene is TRBJ2-1, the V gene TRBV6-5; D may be TRBD1 (6 bases). Germline values: CDR1 MNHEY, CDR2 SVGAGI. The CDR3 runs 15 residues. Deletions cut 6 bases from V and 9 bases from J, with 21 bases between. The CDR3 protein is CASSPRGGLGGEQFF. The CDR3 DNA sequence: TGTGCCAGCAGCCCCCGAGGCGGGTTAGGGGGTGAGCAGTTCTTC.

This chain uses TRBV5-6 with TRBJ2-7, with 7 bases lining up with TRBD1. V was pared by 4 bases and J by 2 bases, with 6 bases of the junction left unmatched. This CDR3 comprises 14 residues. CDR1 is SGHDT and CDR2 is YYEEEE in the germline V gene. As DNA, the CDR3 is TGTGCCAGCAGCCCAGGGGGTCCCGCCTACGAGCAGTACTTC. Translated: CASSPGGPAYEQYF.

V gene TRBV6-5 combines with J gene TRBJ1-5; D is ambiguous. V dropped 5 bases and J dropped 4 bases, with 9 bases sitting between them. Germline CDR1 is MNHEY and CDR2 is SVGAGI. The CDR3 sequence is 13 residues long. CDR3 bases: TGTGCCAGCAGTCGCCAGGATAATCAGCCCCAGCATTTT. As protein: CASSRQDNQPQHF.

This clone was counted only a few times. The rearrangement joins TRBV29-1 to TRBJ2-7, with 9 bases that match TRBD1. Germline assignment: CDR1 SQVTM and CDR2 ANQGSEA. Germline trimming cut 6 bases from V and 1 base from J; bases unmatched to any gene: 7. The CDR3 loop spans 14 amino acids. For the CDR3, the DNA is TGCAGCGTCTTCACCGGGACAGGGTCCTACGAGCAGTACTTC. Its protein is CSVFTGTGSYEQYF.

This clone was counted a single time. The chain employs TRBV15 and TRBJ2-6, with D possibly being TRBD1 (6 bases). There are 16 residues in the CDR3. Germline V gives CDR1 LNHNV, CDR2 YYDKDF (reference sequence). Trimming cost V 3 bases and J 2 bases, with 11 bases left between them. The CDR3 DNA reads TGTGCCACCAGCAGGGAACAGGGAACTGGGGCCAACGTCCTGACTTTC. Residues: CATSREQGTGANVLTF.

The rearrangement joins TRBV6-5 to TRBJ1-2, with a tentative D call TRBD1 (6 bases). V gave up 4 bases and J gave up 6 bases, with 18 bases separating them. CDR1 is MNHEY and CDR2 is SVGAGI in the germline V gene. This CDR3 has 15 residues. CDR3 DNA sequence: TGTGCCAGCAGTTCGAACAGGGAGTCATCTCATGGCTACACCTTC. It codes for CASSSNRESSHGYTF.